This T cell receptor beta chain was captured in a study of T cells in Graves' hyperthyroidism and ophthalmopathy (dated by TCRdb to the late 2010s). A note on the overall study: Peripheral blood samples were taken at initial diagnosis, before any treatment was given. To identify TCR V-J signatures that set the groups apart, the researchers used a discovery cohort of more than 95 patients, made up of about 44 with Graves' ophthalmopathy and some 60 with stable Graves' hyperthyroidism. Prospective prediction of ophthalmopathy was tested in an independent validation cohort consisting of 18 to 20 hyperthyroidism patients and some 15 patients who later progressed to ophthalmopathy. For training and testing, the 100 or so patients in the discovery cohort were randomly divided in a 7:3 ratio. The study also compared thyroid tissue and blood T-cell repertoires from about six Graves' hyperthyroidism patients. After blood sampling, hyperthyroidism patients were treated with methimazole at a starting dose of 30 mg daily, and ophthalmopathy patients were treated with high-dose intravenous methylprednisolone. The paper reports TCR Vbeta CDR3 sequencing of approximately 130 peripheral blood samples: under 45 ophthalmopathy, fewer than 80 hyperthyroidism and around 17 progressor patients.

This clonotype was recorded a few times. What this receptor recognizes is not known. Base-call qualities are not available, and no considerably larger clone is one nucleotide away. Study-level results and caveats: In validation, the model predicted progression to ophthalmopathy with approximately 71% sensitivity and around 72% specificity, a median of 6.5 months before onset. Ophthalmopathy was separated from stable hyperthyroidism by a 13 V-J signature model, with roughly 88% sensitivity and approximately 84% specificity obtained in cross-validation and 80%/75% obtained in testing. No statistical method was used to set the sample size in advance, and investigators knew the group allocation. Most expanded thyroid clonotypes (frequency above 0.001) were also detected in blood, suggesting blood repertoires may reflect thyroid immune responses.

The germline V gene sets CDR1 to MGHRA and CDR2 to YSYEKL. The trim is 2 bases for V and 4 bases for J, with a gap of 17 bases between the germline ends. There are 16 amino acids in the CDR3, from cysteine to phenylalanine inclusive. CDR3 DNA is the only sequence kept; it has 48 bases, read in frame from the first base. The TCR beta CDR3 regions were amplified from the RNA transcripts. The TCR CDR3 was subjected to a first round of RT-PCR using the HTBI primer set and the Qiagen OneStep RT-PCR kit. A second multiplex PCR round built the libraries, followed by size selection and purification. The libraries were sequenced on an Illumina HiSeq2000 using paired-end 100 bp reads. As for the original processing: SOAPnuke was used to process the raw data, with reads discarded if the reads contained adapters or uncalled bases, had a mean Phred below 15, or lacked an exact constant-primer or identifier match. COPE v1.2.5 was used to merge high-quality paired reads, and clonotypes were defined as unique nucleotide sequences. MiTCR v1.1 was used to align the clonotypes against IMGT TRBV, TRBD and TRBJ reference segments. Only V-J combinations with frequency above 0.0001, covering 99% to 99.2% of repertoires, were analysed. A TCS score was defined as the ratio between F50 (clonal expansion) and ExV (chaos), using BLOSUM62-based TCRdist between CDR3 peptides within each V-J. Welch's t-statistics and random forest reduced 450 to 600 V-J features to 13, which were used in a naive Bayes classifier (R e1071). The similarity between thyroid and blood repertoires was quantified using the Morisita-Horn index. Starting from the raw public reads, TCRdb applied fastp trimming at Q25, assembled clones with MiXCR and retained in-frame beta chains. Every entry covers one CDR3 protein and lists the most common genes and DNA from its rows. The V and J calls were determined by TCRdb, not by the authors. Across this sample there are over 700,000 distinct CDR3 sequences, with more than 30% seen only once. Of the sample, about 9% is held by the ten largest clones.

Stable Graves' hyperthyroidism was defined as the absence of progression to ophthalmopathy over 18 months of follow-up. Hyperthyroidism patients were newly diagnosed, with disease duration under 2 months, and aged 18 to 65 years. The study excluded patients with uncontrolled infections, other autoimmune diseases, pregnancy or lactation. Diagnoses were established on the basis of clinical symptoms, serum thyroxine and TRAb, thyroid ultrasound, and orbital computed tomography. Ficoll-Paque density gradient centrifugation was used to isolate PBMCs from about 9.4 ml of fresh peripheral blood. Total RNA was extracted using Trizol reagent, and RNA quality was assessed on an Agilent 2100 Bioanalyzer.

This TCR came from a man younger than 35 with Graves' hyperthyroidism. The sequenced material came from blood. The chain joins TRBV4-1 to TRBJ1-1, with TRBD1 tentatively as D gene (5 bases match). CDR3 region: CASSQSQGMSFTEAFF. In nucleotide form, the sequence is TGCGCCAGCAGCCAAAGTCAGGGAATGTCGTTCACTGAAGCTTTCTTT.